These 32 T cell receptor beta chains share one sample of origin, sequenced in a study of Graves' ophthalmopathy and Graves' hyperthyroidism. From RNA, the CDR3 regions of TCR beta chains were amplified and sequenced. RT-PCR in the first round used HTBI primers; a second-round multiplex PCR followed. In TCRdb, the multiplex PCR reads were re-called with MiXCR into one record per CDR3 protein. Among roughly 610,000 distinct CDR3 sequences listed, approximately 21% were seen once. The sample taken for sequencing was peripheral blood. The receptors were sampled from a woman between 18 and 30 years old with stable Graves' hyperthyroidism. Some clones in this sample may be carry-over from other donors' samples.

In its sample, this clonotype was seen many times. V gene TRBV6-5 combines with J gene TRBJ1-2, with 7 bases that match TRBD1. The V and J ends lost 0 bases and 4 bases, in that order; junction bases with no gene match: 5. This CDR3 is 15 amino acids long. Germline-derived CDR1 and CDR2 are MNHEY and SVGAGI. The DNA for the CDR3 is TGTGCCAGCAGTTACTCCGAAACAGGGGCCTATGGCTACACCTTC. Its translation: CASSYSETGAYGYTF.

The table lists this clonotype with many counts. The chain carries TRBV2 and TRBJ1-5, with D unclear. Germline CDR1 and CDR2: SNHLY and FYNNEI. Between the trimmed V and J ends, which lost 6 bases and 6 bases, there was a span of 9 bases. The CDR3 is 12 residues long. The CDR3 DNA follows: TGTGCCAGCAGCGGGGAGACTCAGCCCCAGCATTTT. Its translation is CASSGETQPQHF.

The chain uses TRBV25-1 and TRBJ2-5; 8 nucleotides line up with TRBD1. The CDR3 loop spans 17 amino acids. Unmatched junction bases numbered 9, after V lost 1 base and J lost 2 bases. Germline V gene lookup returns CDR1 MGHDK and CDR2 SYGVNS. CDR3 sequence reads: CASSEWLDRVDQETQYF. CDR3 nucleotide sequence: TGTGCCAGCAGTGAATGGTTGGACAGGGTGGATCAAGAGACCCAGTACTTC.

This clonotype was detected many times. The CDR3 loop reads CASSVQTGELFF. The CDR3 DNA reads TGCGCCAGCAGCGTTCAAACCGGGGAGCTGTTTTTT. V is TRBV5-1 and J is TRBJ2-2; D remains unclear. Trimming cost V 4 bases and J 5 bases, with 6 bases left between them. The CDR3 has 12 amino acids. Germline-derived CDR1 and CDR2 are SGHRS and YFSETQ.

The genes are TRBV5-4 and TRBJ2-3; TRBD2 aligns across 8 bases. Germline trimming cut 3 bases from V and 0 bases from J; bases unmatched to any gene: 9. The CDR3 extends over 17 amino acids. Looked up from germline, CDR1 is SGHNT and CDR2 is YYREEE (reference sequence). The DNA for the CDR3 is TGTGCCAGCAGCTCCATCCCACTAGCGGCTAGCACAGATACGCAGTATTTT. Amino acid sequence: CASSSIPLAASTDTQYF.

This clonotype was seen more than once but under ten times. This chain joins TRBV2 and TRBJ2-5; D might be TRBD1 (5 bases). There are 14 residues in the CDR3. V lost 4 bases and J lost 4, with 13 bases in between. Germline V CDR1 and CDR2: SNHLY, FYNNEI. The CDR3 spells CASSAGWSPETQYF. In nucleotides, the CDR3 is TGTGCCAGCAGTGCAGGGTGGTCCCCAGAGACCCAGTACTTC.

This clonotype showed up just a few times. The chain couples TRBV27 to TRBJ1-2; TRBD1 matches 9 bases. After removal of 8 bases from V and 4 bases from J, the junction contained 8 bases not matched to a gene. The CDR3 spans 14 residues. The germline CDR1 and CDR2 sequences are MNHEY and SMNVEV (reference sequence). The CDR3 loop is CASGTGHLFYGYTF. CDR3 nucleotides: TGTGCCAGCGGGACAGGGCACCTCTTCTATGGCTACACCTTC.

There are many counts of this clonotype. This CDR3 reads CASTKPGFYEQYF. DNA for the CDR3: TGTGCCAGCACGAAACCGGGGTTCTACGAGCAGTACTTC. V and J are TRBV6-2 or TRBV6-3 and TRBJ2-7, with D maybe TRBD2 (5 bases). V was cut by 7 bases and J by 3 bases, with 13 bases left in between. CDR3 length: 13 amino acids. The germline CDR1 and CDR2 sequences are MNHEY and SVGEGT.

In this sample, this clonotype turned up many times. The CDR3 loop reads CAWNPALQETQYF. CDR3 in DNA: TGTGCCTGGAACCCAGCCCTCCAGGAGACCCAGTACTTC. The chain couples TRBV30 to TRBJ2-5; D ambiguous. The CDR3 contains 13 residues. CDR1 is GTSNPN and CDR2 is SVGIG in the germline V gene (reference sequence). Between the trimmed V and J ends, which lost 4 bases and 5 bases, there was a span of 14 bases.

The V call is TRBV20-1, the J call TRBJ1-1, with D perhaps TRBD1 (5 bases). CDR1 and CDR2 (germline): DFQATT, SNEGSKA (reference sequence). The CDR3 is made up of 15 amino acids. V was shortened by 0 bases and J by 0 bases, with 11 bases between the two germline ends. Here the CDR3 reads CSARDWQGMNTEAFF. CDR3 DNA sequence: TGCAGTGCTAGAGATTGGCAGGGTATGAACACTGAAGCTTTCTTT.

The chain recombines TRBV5-1 with TRBJ1-3; no clear D. This CDR3 has 16 amino acids. V lost 2 bases and J 0 bases, leaving 12 bases between the germline ends. Germline loops: CDR1 SGHRS, CDR2 YFSETQ. CDR3: CASSFERGFSGNTIYF. As DNA, the CDR3 is TGCGCCAGCAGCTTTGAGCGGGGATTCTCTGGAAACACCATATATTTT.

This clonotype was counted many times. The rearrangement joins TRBV11-2 to TRBJ2-7, with D possibly matching TRBD2 (6 bases). Between the trimmed V and J ends, which lost 5 bases and 2 bases, there was a span of 22 bases. The length of the CDR3 is 17 residues. In germline, CDR1 is SGHAT, CDR2 FQNNGV. CDR3 nucleotide sequence: TGTGCCAGCAGCAACCCCTTCATTGGGACTGGCACCTACGAGCAGTACTTC. Encoded protein: CASSNPFIGTGTYEQYF.

The sample holds a few counts of this clonotype. The chain uses TRBV27 and TRBJ1-5; D unclear. The ends were cut back, 2 bases at V and 6 bases at J, with 8 bases in the middle. From germline, CDR1 is MNHEY and CDR2 SMNVEV (reference sequence). This CDR3 spans 13 amino acids. The CDR3 region is CASSLKRAQPQHF. The DNA for the CDR3 is TGTGCCAGCAGTTTAAAAAGGGCTCAGCCCCAGCATTTT.

This clonotype occurred many times. The chain combines TRBV12-3 or TRBV12-4 with TRBJ1-3, with 11 nucleotides matching TRBD1. The CDR3 is 18 amino acids. Germline trimming cut 3 bases from V and 0 bases from J; bases unmatched to any gene: 7. The CDR3 spells CASSFPPGTGGSGNTIYF. CDR3 nucleotides: TGTGCCAGCAGTTTCCCCCCCGGGACAGGGGGCTCTGGAAACACCATATATTTT.

V and J are TRBV5-1 and TRBJ2-2; possibly TRBD1 or TRBD2 for D (5 bases each). Germline CDR1 and CDR2: SGHRS and YFSETQ. This CDR3 region has 14 residues. Trimming removed 4 bases at V and 5 bases at J, with 12 bases between. As DNA, the CDR3 is TGCGCCAGCAGCCCGGGACGCTTGACCGGGGAGCTGTTTTTT. Residues: CASSPGRLTGELFF.

In regard to this clonotype: Just one base apart from a much larger clone, this may be a read error. The chain is built from TRBV12-3 or TRBV12-4 and TRBJ2-5, with D tentatively TRBD2 (5 bases). The CDR3 contains 16 residues. This CDR3 reads CASTLGDRELGESQYF. In DNA, the CDR3 is TGTGCCAGCACCCTCGGTGACCGTGAACTTGGGGAGAGCCAGTACTTC.

This chain links TRBV5-1 with TRBJ1-1; tentatively, D is TRBD1 (6 bases). Germline lookup yields CDR1 SGHRS and CDR2 YFSETQ. V lost 2 bases to trimming and J lost 4 bases, with 15 bases between them. This CDR3 is 15 amino acids long. CDR3 DNA sequence: TGCGCCAGCAGCTTAGGGGGAGTATCTAGCACTGAAGCTTTCTTT. Encoded protein: CASSLGGVSSTEAFF.

The V and J genes are TRBV11-2 and TRBJ2-7; D is tentatively TRBD1 or TRBD2 (6 bases each). CDR1 is SGHAT and CDR2 is FQNNGV in the germline V gene. Trimming removed 5 bases at V and 6 bases at J, with 23 bases between. The CDR3 runs 16 residues. The CDR3 reads CASSRGPGTAGGEQYF. The CDR3 nucleotides are TGTGCCAGCAGCCGGGGGCCCGGGACGGCTGGGGGCGAGCAGTACTTC. The full variable domain, its missing parts supplied by reference TRBV11-2 and TRBJ2-7, is EAGVAQSPRYKIIEKRQSVAFWCNPISGHATLYWYQQILGQGPKLLIQFQNNGVVDDSQLPKDRFSAERLKGVDSTLKIQPAKLEDSAVYLCASSRGPGTAGGEQYFGPGTRLTVT.

This clonotype was detected many times. The J gene is TRBJ2-6, the V gene TRBV2, with 8 bases aligning to TRBD1. Germline trimming cut 5 bases from V and 0 bases from J; bases unmatched to any gene: 3. The CDR3 has 16 residues. Looked up from germline, CDR1 is SNHLY and CDR2 is FYNNEI. CDR3 DNA: TGTGCCAGCAGTAAGGACAGGGACTCTGGGGCCAACGTCCTGACTTTC. Translated: CASSKDRDSGANVLTF.

The chain is built from TRBV10-3 and TRBJ2-7; 11 nucleotides line up with TRBD2. Germline assignment: CDR1 ENHRY and CDR2 SYGVKD. The V and J ends lost 4 bases and 1 base, in that order; junction bases with no gene match: 15. CDR3 length: 19 amino acids. The CDR3 DNA reads as TGTGCCATCAGTGGGCCAACGGGACTAGCGGAAGTAAGATCCTACGAGCAGTACTTC. It yields the protein CAISGPTGLAEVRSYEQYF.

Concerning this clonotype: A much more abundant neighbour one base away suggests this may be a read error. The rearrangement uses TRBV19 and TRBJ1-2; 7 nucleotides align to TRBD1. Germline CDR1 reads LNHDA; CDR2 reads SQIVND (reference sequence). The length of the CDR3 is 14 residues. The CDR3, as DNA: TGTGCCCGTAGCCTCCGGACAGGCTATTATGGCTACACCTTC. Protein product: CARSLRTGYYGYTF.

This clonotype was detected many times. The chain combines TRBV7-2 with TRBJ1-1; D may be TRBD1 (5 bases). Germline V gene data show CDR1 as SGHTA and CDR2 as FQGNSA. The CDR3 runs to 16 residues. V was clipped by 0 bases and J by 0 bases, with 11 bases between them. The CDR3 region is CASSLAGPLMNTEAFF. The CDR3 coding sequence is TGTGCCAGCAGCTTAGCGGGGCCCCTGATGAACACTGAAGCTTTCTTT. Full variable domain (rest looked up from reference TRBV7-2 and TRBJ1-1): GAGVSQSPSNKVTEKGKDVELRCDPISGHTALYWYRQSLGQGLEFLIYFQGNSAPDKSGLPSDRFSAERTGGSVSTLTIQRTQQEDSAVYLCASSLAGPLMNTEAFFGQGTRLTVV.

The sample holds many counts of this clonotype. This chain uses TRBV6-2 or TRBV6-3 with TRBJ2-7; tentatively, D is TRBD2 (5 bases). The CDR3 length is 13 residues. Germline lookup yields CDR1 MNHEY and CDR2 SVGEGT. The V and J ends lost 6 bases and 2 bases respectively, with 11 bases between them. The CDR3 DNA reads TGTGCCAGCAGCACGACTAATACCTACGAGCAGTACTTC. Residues: CASSTTNTYEQYF.

In nucleotides, the CDR3 is TGTGCCAGTAGTAACACGGAGGATTCACCCCTCCACTTT. As protein: CASSNTEDSPLHF. The chain is built from TRBV19 and TRBJ1-6; D is ambiguous. The CDR3 runs 13 residues. Germline V lookup: CDR1 LNHDA, CDR2 SQIVND (reference sequence). The V end was cut by 4 bases, the J end by 8 bases, with 9 bases between.

This clonotype was counted ten times or more. J is TRBJ1-1 and V is TRBV27, with TRBD1 matching 8 bases. CDR3 length: 15 amino acids. Per the germline V gene, CDR1 is MNHEY and CDR2 is SMNVEV (reference sequence). The J segment lost 5 bases and the V segment lost 5 bases, leaving 10 bases of the junction unmatched. The DNA of the CDR3 is TGTGCCAGCAGTGGATGGACAGGGAAGGGGACTGAAGCTTTCTTT. Protein: CASSGWTGKGTEAFF.

This clonotype was recorded many times. V gene TRBV25-1 combines with J gene TRBJ1-5, with no clear D. This CDR3 region has 17 residues. Looked up from germline, CDR1 is MGHDK and CDR2 is SYGVNS. Trimming pared 3 bases from V and 0 bases from J, leaving 15 bases between. The CDR3 sequence is CASSESRTHDSNQPQHF. In DNA, the CDR3 is TGTGCCAGCAGTGAGAGTAGGACCCATGATAGCAATCAGCCCCAGCATTTT.

The chain combines TRBV5-1 with TRBJ2-2, with D possibly matching TRBD2 (7 bases). V lost 3 bases and J lost 2, with 14 bases in between. The CDR3 runs 16 residues. Germline V lookup: CDR1 SGHRS, CDR2 YFSETQ. CDR3: CASSSSGGGNTGELFF. CDR3 nucleotide sequence: TGCGCCAGCAGCTCCTCGGGGGGCGGCAACACCGGGGAGCTGTTTTTT.

This clonotype was found many times. V usage is TRBV12-3 or TRBV12-4 and J usage is TRBJ1-1; 9 bases align to TRBD1. The CDR3 runs to 12 residues. V lost 7 bases to trimming and J lost 11 bases; unmatched junction nucleotides: 8. In nucleotides, the CDR3 is TGTGCCAGCAAACCGGGACAGGGTCGGGCTTTCTTT. Its protein is CASKPGQGRAFF.

This rearrangement joins TRBV4-1 to TRBJ2-2; 8 bases line up with TRBD2. This CDR3 has 17 residues. V trimming: 0 bases; J trimming: 3 bases; junction bases outside the gene matches: 6. Per germline, CDR1 MGHRA and CDR2 YSYEKL. The CDR3 nucleotides read TGCGCCAGCAGCCAAGATCGGGCTAGCGGGTACACCGGGGAGCTGTTTTTT. Translating it yields CASSQDRASGYTGELFF.

This clonotype was detected ten times or more. The V and J genes are TRBV20-1 and TRBJ2-7; D might be TRBD2 (7 bases). V lost 6 bases to trimming and J lost 7 bases, with 19 bases between them. Germline V lookup: CDR1 DFQATT, CDR2 SNEGSKA (reference sequence). This CDR3 contains 13 residues. The CDR3 nucleotides read TGCAGTGCCCAGACGGGGGGCTGGGATGAGCAGTACTTC. Its translation: CSAQTGGWDEQYF.

This clonotype occurred many times. The CDR3 loop is CSANDRGDQPQHF. The DNA of the CDR3 is TGCAGTGCTAACGACAGGGGGGATCAGCCCCAGCATTTT. The rearrangement links TRBV20-1 to TRBJ1-5; 9 bases align to TRBD1. The CDR3 length is 13 residues. Losses at the gene ends were 4 bases for V and 5 bases for J; bases not matched to a gene: 3. The germline V gene has CDR1 DFQATT and CDR2 SNEGSKA (reference sequence).

This chain connects TRBV6-5 to TRBJ2-5; D ambiguous. The CDR3 length is 14 residues. Trimming pared 3 bases from V and 0 bases from J, leaving 8 bases between. In germline, CDR1 is MNHEY, CDR2 SVGAGI. The CDR3 nucleotides are TGTGCCAGCAGTTATTATCAGGACCAAGAGACCCAGTACTTC. Translating gives CASSYYQDQETQYF.